What follows are 16 T cell receptor beta chains derived from one specimen sequenced in a study of blood T cells in healthy people across ages. A J-beta primer mix and a sample-barcoded 5' primer were used in a second PCR of roughly 6 to 12 cycles. A single record per CDR3 protein comes from TCRdb applying MiXCR to the 5' RACE reads. Here the sample spans about 1.8 million distinct CDR3 sequences, 49% being singletons. The sequencing sample was made of blood. These receptors all come from a woman between 35 and 50 years old in good health.

V usage is TRBV7-9 and J usage is TRBJ1-4, with D possibly being TRBD1 (5 bases). V lost 6 bases to trimming and J lost 5 bases, with 16 bases between them. This CDR3 is 15 amino acids long. Germline values: CDR1 SEHNR, CDR2 FQNEAQ (reference sequence). In nucleotides, the CDR3 is TGTGCCAGCAGGGGGACGGGCCCGCCCAATGAAAAACTGTTTTTT. It encodes CASRGTGPPNEKLFF.

The chain recombines TRBV5-1 with TRBJ2-5; TRBD1 aligns across 8 bases. Germline V lookup: CDR1 SGHRS, CDR2 YFSETQ. The CDR3 has 16 residues. V gave up 4 bases and J gave up 4 bases; unmatched junction bases: 12. CDR3 nucleotide sequence: TGCGCCAGCAGCCCCGGAAGGGTACAGGGGGGAGAGACCCAGTACTTC. It yields the protein CASSPGRVQGGETQYF.

The chain has TRBV6-2 or TRBV6-3 and TRBJ2-3; D uncertain. Between the trimmed V and J ends, which lost 7 bases and 2 bases, there was a span of 16 bases. The CDR3 is 15 residues long. Germline V gene lookup returns CDR1 MNHEY and CDR2 SVGEGT. CDR3 in amino acids: CASTRRYKYTDTQYF. In DNA, the CDR3 is TGTGCCAGCACGCGGCGCTACAAATACACAGATACGCAGTATTTT.

The rearrangement links TRBV28 to TRBJ2-5; TRBD1 matches 8 bases. Trimming cost V 6 bases and J 5 bases; bases outside gene matches: 11. CDR1 MDHEN and CDR2 SYDVKM come from the germline V gene. The CDR3 spans 15 residues. The CDR3 loop reads CASSSGQAFGETQYF. For the CDR3, the DNA is TGTGCCAGCAGCTCGGGACAGGCCTTCGGGGAGACCCAGTACTTC.

This rearrangement joins TRBV20-1 to TRBJ2-5; the D gene could be TRBD1 or TRBD2 (5 bases each). CDR1 DFQATT and CDR2 SNEGSKA come from the germline V gene (reference sequence). The CDR3 is 12 amino acids. V was trimmed by 6 bases and J by 4 bases, leaving 12 bases between them. CDR3 in amino acids: CSARGSRETQYF. Here the CDR3 DNA reads TGCAGTGCGAGGGGCTCTCGAGAGACCCAGTACTTC.

Written as DNA, the CDR3 is TGTGCCAGCAGCTTCCCACAGGGGACTTCTAACTATGGCTACACCTTC. This translates into CASSFPQGTSNYGYTF. V usage is TRBV4-2 and J usage is TRBJ1-2, with 7 bases fitting TRBD1. Germline CDR1 LGHNA, CDR2 YNFKEQ. This CDR3 has 16 residues. The ends lost 5 bases at V and 0 bases at J; junction bases unmatched: 9.

The CDR3 loop is CASSPGPQGANYGYTF. In nucleotides, the CDR3 is TGCGCCAGCAGCCCCGGACCTCAGGGGGCCAACTATGGCTACACCTTC. This chain links TRBV4-3 with TRBJ1-2, with TRBD1 identical over 8 bases. This CDR3 has 16 residues. The V and J ends lost 4 bases and 2 bases, in that order; junction bases with no gene match: 9. The germline gives CDR1 LGHNA, CDR2 YSLEER.

This clonotype was observed a handful of times. The gene calls are TRBV29-1 and TRBJ1-5, with D possibly being TRBD1 (5 bases). The ends were cut back, 6 bases at V and 2 bases at J, with 11 bases in the middle. The CDR3 is 13 amino acids. Germline V lookup: CDR1 SQVTM, CDR2 ANQGSEA. The CDR3: CSVRTGGNQPQHF. In DNA form, the CDR3 reads TGCAGCGTCCGGACGGGGGGCAATCAGCCCCAGCATTTT.

The chain joins TRBV21-1 to TRBJ2-5; TRBD2 is the table's D call, not checked against the DNA. TRBJ2-7 explains the end of the DNA better; the J call may be wrong. TRBV21-1 is classified as a pseudogene. The CDR3 spans 15 residues. The CDR3 sequence is CASSISPEGRLEQYF. CDR3 in DNA: TGTGCCAGCAGCATTTCTCCGGAGGGACGTCTCGAGCAGTACTTC.

This clonotype was counted a single time. This chain uses TRBV10-3 with TRBJ1-2, with TRBD1 identical over 7 bases. In germline, CDR1 is ENHRY, CDR2 SYGVKD. The CDR3 loop spans 14 amino acids. The V gene end was trimmed by 6 bases and the J gene end by 4 bases; junction bases not matched to a gene: 8. The DNA of the CDR3 is TGTGCCATCAGCGGGGCAGGGGGTGGCTATGGCTACACCTTC. Translating gives CAISGAGGGYGYTF.

V gene TRBV29-1 combines with J gene TRBJ2-3; maybe TRBD1 (5 bases). Germline-derived CDR1 and CDR2 are SQVTM and ANQGSEA. The V gene lost 8 bases and the J gene lost 6 bases, with 18 bases spanning the gap. This CDR3 region has 13 residues. CDR3 nucleotides: TGCAGCTCTGGAGCTTCTGGGGCGGATACGCAGTATTTT. It encodes CSSGASGADTQYF.

This chain uses TRBV7-3 with TRBJ2-5; no definite D call. V lost 5 bases to trimming and J lost 6 bases, with 10 bases between them. There are 12 residues in the CDR3. CDR1 SGHTA and CDR2 FQGTGA come from the germline V gene. CDR3 bases: TGTGCCAGCAGCCCCGACCGCAAGACCCAGTACTTC. This translates into CASSPDRKTQYF.

The chain couples TRBV5-6 to TRBJ2-5, with D possibly TRBD1 on 6 matching bases. V was cut by 4 bases and J by 11 bases, with 18 bases left in between. CDR3 size: 13 residues. Germline V gene lookup returns CDR1 SGHDT and CDR2 YYEEEE. The CDR3 sequence: CASSLAPQGMQYF. Here the CDR3 DNA reads TGTGCCAGCAGCCTCGCCCCACAGGGTATGCAGTACTTC.

The chain is built from TRBV11-2 and TRBJ2-5; 7 bases fit TRBD2. CDR3 length equals 14 residues. V shed 3 bases and J 5 bases; nucleotides not matched to a gene: 6. The V gene's germline CDR1 is SGHAT and CDR2 FQNNGV. The CDR3 nucleotides are TGTGCCAGCAGCTTCCGACTAGCAGCGGAGACCCAGTACTTC. Its protein product is CASSFRLAAETQYF.

V and J are TRBV7-9 and TRBJ2-4; 7 bases are a match to TRBD2. Germline V gene lookup returns CDR1 SEHNR and CDR2 FQNEAQ (reference sequence). V was pared by 3 bases and J by 6 bases, with 5 bases of the junction left unmatched. The CDR3 is 14 residues long. The CDR3: CASSLGGFGNIQYF. For the CDR3, the DNA is TGTGCCAGCAGCTTGGGAGGGTTCGGAAACATTCAGTACTTC.

The V call is TRBV5-1, the J call TRBJ1-4, with D possibly being TRBD1 (5 bases). Between the trimmed V and J ends, which lost 0 bases and 1 base, there was a span of 10 bases. The CDR3 extends over 16 amino acids. Germline CDR1 is SGHRS and CDR2 is YFSETQ. Written as DNA, the CDR3 is TGCGCCAGCAGCTTGGACCGAGACAGAACTAATGAAAAACTGTTTTTT. Translation gives CASSLDRDRTNEKLFF.